These 31 T cell receptor beta chains share one sample of origin, sequenced in a study of blood T cell repertoires in COVID-19 (dated by TCRdb to about 2020). The library was prepared using the immunoSEQ multiplex PCR assay. Drawn from immuneACCESS, this table holds only the in-frame rearrangements with V and J called that TCRdb kept. Clones are partly lost; checked studies trace under half to an unresolved V gene and leave the rest unexplained. Within this sample are around 260,000 clones, with under 90% of them counted one time only. The ten biggest clones cover roughly 4% of the sample. The sequencing sample was made of PBMCs or T cells enriched from blood (not recorded which). The receptors were sampled from a man between 25 and 39 years old with acute COVID-19.

The chain is built from TRBV6-5 and TRBJ1-2; 10 bases map to TRBD1. V lost 6 bases and J lost 6; bases outside the gene matches: 10. CDR1 is MNHEY and CDR2 is SVGAGI in the germline V gene. The CDR3 has 15 residues. The chain's CDR3 is CASRPLTGQGNGYTF. The CDR3, as DNA: TGTGCCAGCAGGCCGCTCACGGGACAGGGGAATGGCTACACCTTC.

CDR3 protein: CASSLVGALRGETQYF. In DNA, the CDR3 is TGTGCCAGCAGTTTAGTAGGAGCACTCAGGGGGGAGACCCAGTACTTC. V and J are TRBV28 and TRBJ2-5; 7 bases match TRBD1. With 2 bases clipped from V and 5 bases from J, the junction kept 11 bases outside the gene matches. CDR3 length equals 16 residues. Looked up from germline, CDR1 is MDHEN and CDR2 is SYDVKM. The entire variable domain, with the rest obtained from reference TRBV28 and TRBJ2-5, is as follows: DVKVTQSSRYLVKRTGEKVFLECVQDMDHENMFWYRQDPGLGLRLIYFSYDVKMKEKGDIPEGYSVSREKKERFSLILESASTNQTSMYLCASSLVGALRGETQYFGPGTRLLVL.

About this clone: The junction departs from the called germline gene at one end, perhaps through a read error. The chain couples TRBV5-1 to TRBJ1-3, with a possible D match to TRBD1 (5 bases). The CDR3 is 15 residues long. Germline V gene lookup returns CDR1 SGHRS and CDR2 YFSETQ. The DNA for the CDR3 is TGTGCCAGCAGGGAGGGGACCCTCTCTGGAAACACCATATATTTT. This codes for CASREGTLSGNTIYF.

The genes are TRBV6-4 and TRBJ2-3; D is unclear. This CDR3 comprises 13 residues. Germline values: CDR1 MRHNA, CDR2 SNTAGT. Trimming stripped 6 bases from V and 2 bases from J, with 9 bases between. The CDR3: CASSTWATDTQYF. For the CDR3, the DNA is TGTGCCAGCAGCACGTGGGCCACAGATACGCAGTATTTT.

This CDR3 reads CASKGPGDGQPQHF. CDR3 DNA sequence: TGCGCCAGCAAGGGACCAGGGGATGGTCAGCCCCAGCATTTT. This chain uses TRBV10-2 with TRBJ1-5; D is perhaps TRBD1 (6 bases). Germline V gene data show CDR1 as WSHSY and CDR2 as SAAADI. The CDR3 totals 14 residues. Trimming removed 7 bases at V and 6 bases at J, with 16 bases between.

The V call is TRBV15, the J call TRBJ1-4, with a possible D match to TRBD1 (5 bases). V was trimmed by 0 bases and J by 7 bases, leaving 9 bases between them. There are 14 residues in the CDR3. Per germline, CDR1 LNHNV and CDR2 YYDKDF (reference sequence). This CDR3 is CATSREPQGEKLFF. The CDR3 DNA reads as TGTGCCACCAGCAGAGAACCCCAGGGTGAAAAACTGTTTTTT.

This chain links TRBV24-1 with TRBJ2-2; TRBD1 might be the D (6 bases). Germline loops: CDR1 KGHDR, CDR2 SFDVKD. This CDR3 region has 16 residues. V was pared by 4 bases and J by 6 bases, with 17 bases between. CDR3 loop: CATSDNRADYAGELFF. The DNA for the CDR3 is TGTGCCACCAGTGACAACAGGGCTGACTATGCCGGGGAGCTGTTTTTT.

The chain employs TRBV10-1 and TRBJ2-7; weak D call: TRBD2 (6 bases). This CDR3 has 13 residues. V lost 8 bases and J 7 bases, leaving 18 bases between the germline ends. The germline V gene encodes CDR1 WNHNN and CDR2 SYGVQD (reference sequence). The CDR3 DNA reads TGCGCCAGCCGCCTAGTGGAGGGTAGAGAGCAGTACGTC. It specifies CASRLVEGREQYV.

This chain links TRBV5-4 with TRBJ1-4; tentatively, D is TRBD1 (5 bases). Germline V gene lookup returns CDR1 SGHNT and CDR2 YYREEE (reference sequence). V lost 4 bases and J lost 3, with 19 bases in between. The CDR3 loop spans 17 amino acids. CDR3 nucleotides: TGTGCCAGCAGCCCCTCTGGGGGTCGGAGGGCTAATGAAAAACTGTTTTTT. The encoded protein is CASSPSGGRRANEKLFF.

J is TRBJ1-1 and V is TRBV10-2; D remains ambiguous. Per the germline V gene, CDR1 is WSHSY and CDR2 is SAAADI. Between the trimmed V and J ends, which lost 11 bases and 1 base, there was a span of 14 bases. CDR3 length: 13 residues. The CDR3 protein is CAGSRGENTEAFF. For the CDR3, the DNA is TGCGCCGGCTCCCGGGGAGAGAACACTGAAGCTTTCTTT.

The chain is built from TRBV10-3 and TRBJ2-3; 13 nucleotides line up with TRBD2. The germline V gene encodes CDR1 ENHRY and CDR2 SYGVKD. The CDR3 spans 17 residues. Trimming took 3 bases from V and 3 from J; bases not matched to a gene: 6. CDR3 nucleotides: TGTGCCATCAGTGAATTAACTAGCGGGGGGGGTACAGATACGCAGTATTTT. This codes for CAISELTSGGGTDTQYF.

V and J are TRBV11-2 and TRBJ2-3; 9 bases fit TRBD2. CDR3 size: 18 residues. Trimming cost V 2 bases and J 0 bases; bases outside gene matches: 9. Germline lookup yields CDR1 SGHAT and CDR2 FQNNGV. CDR3 amino acids: CASSLRAVAGASTDTQYF. The CDR3 coding sequence is TGTGCCAGCAGCTTAAGGGCAGTAGCGGGGGCTAGCACAGATACGCAGTATTTT.

This clone showed up just once. This chain uses TRBV18 with TRBJ2-7; perhaps TRBD1 as D (5 bases). From germline, CDR1 is KGHSH and CDR2 LQKENI. V lost 5 bases and J 3 bases, leaving 11 bases between the germline ends. The CDR3 spans 13 residues. The CDR3 sequence is CASSGQGLYEQYV. In DNA, the CDR3 is TGTGCCAGCTCAGGGCAGGGCCTCTACGAGCAGTACGTC.

The table lists this clone with a count of one. The rearrangement links TRBV18 to TRBJ2-3; TRBD2 matches at 7 bases. The CDR3 loop spans 14 amino acids. The V segment lost 2 bases and the J segment 2 bases; nucleotides outside the gene matches: 1. Looked up from germline, CDR1 is KGHSH and CDR2 is LQKENI. Here the CDR3 DNA reads TGTGCCAGCTCACCAAGCGGGGCCACAGATACGCAGTATTTT. Translating it yields CASSPSGATDTQYF. The full variable domain, with the rest looked up from reference TRBV18 and TRBJ2-3, is NAGVMQNPRHLVRRRGQEARLRCSPMKGHSHVYWYRQLPEEGLKFMVYLQKENIIDESGMPKERFSAEFPKEGPSILRIQQVVRGDSAAYFCASSPSGATDTQYFGPGTRLTVL.

The chain recombines TRBV6-5 with TRBJ1-6, with D possibly TRBD1 on 5 matching bases. Trimming pared 6 bases from V and 0 bases from J, leaving 9 bases between. The CDR3 extends over 15 amino acids. CDR1 is MNHEY, CDR2 SVGAGI, per germline. CDR3 DNA: TGTGCCAGCAGCCGAGACAGCTCCTATAATTCACCCCTCCACTTT. This gives the protein CASSRDSSYNSPLHF.

This rearrangement joins TRBV12-3 or TRBV12-4 to TRBJ2-3; D call uncertain. Between the trimmed V and J ends, which lost 2 bases and 4 bases, there was a span of 7 bases. CDR3 length equals 13 residues. In DNA form, the CDR3 reads TGTGCCAGCAGTTTATGGGCGCCAGATACGCAGTATTTT. Translating it yields CASSLWAPDTQYF.

The rearrangement joins TRBV5-1 to TRBJ1-3; 7 nucleotides match TRBD1. Germline V gives CDR1 SGHRS, CDR2 YFSETQ. V shed 4 bases, J shed 0 bases, and the junction held 4 bases outside the gene matches. CDR3 length: 15 residues. The CDR3 region has the DNA TGCGCCAGCAGCAGGGACAGTACCTCTGGAAACACCATATATTTT. The encoded protein is CASSRDSTSGNTIYF.

The chain is built from TRBV7-9 and TRBJ1-4; D ambiguous. V was shortened by 11 bases and J by 0 bases, with 10 bases between the two germline ends. CDR1 is SEHNR and CDR2 is FQNEAQ in the germline V gene (reference sequence). This CDR3 spans 13 amino acids. The CDR3, as DNA: TGTGCCTCGGGAGCAGCAACTAATGAAAAACTGTTTTTT. The encoded protein is CASGAATNEKLFF.

This chain joins TRBV6-2 or TRBV6-3 and TRBJ1-2; possibly TRBD1 for D (6 bases). The CDR3 length is 15 residues. Germline lookup yields CDR1 MNHEY and CDR2 SVGEGT. Trimming cost V 6 bases and J 0 bases, with 14 bases left between them. The CDR3 sequence: CASSPRGMTNYGYTF. The CDR3 DNA is TGTGCCAGCAGCCCCAGGGGAATGACTAACTATGGCTACACCTTC.

The gene calls are TRBV25-1 and TRBJ2-2; TRBD2 agrees at 8 bases. The V gene's germline CDR1 is MGHDK and CDR2 SYGVNS. Losses at the gene ends were 4 bases for V and 4 bases for J; bases not matched to a gene: 8. The CDR3 has 16 amino acids. The CDR3 bases are TGTGCCAGCAGTGCCCGGGGGGGGGTCGCCACCGGGGAGCTGTTTTTT. Its protein product is CASSARGGVATGELFF.

The J gene is TRBJ2-7, the V gene TRBV2, with a weak D call TRBD2 (6 bases). V was shortened by 7 bases and J by 4 bases, with 8 bases between the two germline ends. The CDR3 runs to 11 residues. Germline lookup yields CDR1 SNHLY and CDR2 FYNNEI. The CDR3: CASTEGYEQYV. In DNA, the CDR3 is TGTGCCAGCACGGAGGGGTACGAGCAGTACGTC.

This chain connects TRBV19 to TRBJ2-3, with 10 bases identical to TRBD2. The CDR3 is made up of 16 amino acids. In germline, CDR1 is LNHDA, CDR2 SQIVND (reference sequence). The V gene end was trimmed by 7 bases and the J gene end by 3 bases; junction bases not matched to a gene: 10. The CDR3 region has the DNA TGTGCCAGTACCACACTCAGCGGGGGGGCTACAGATACGCAGTATTTT. This encodes CASTTLSGGATDTQYF. The entire variable domain, with the rest obtained from reference TRBV19 and TRBJ2-3, is as follows: DGGITQSPKYLFRKEGQNVTLSCEQNLNHDAMYWYRQDPGQGLRLIYYSQIVNDFQKGDIAEGYSVSREKKESFPLTVTSAQKNPTAFYLCASTTLSGGATDTQYFGPGTRLTVL.

The chain recombines TRBV27 with TRBJ2-2, with D perhaps matching TRBD1 (6 bases). Germline values: CDR1 MNHEY, CDR2 SMNVEV (reference sequence). Trimming removed 6 bases at V and 4 bases at J, with 15 bases between. The CDR3 is 15 residues long. The CDR3 DNA follows: TGTGCCAGCAGCCAACAGGGTTGGGGCACCGGGGAGCTGTTTTTT. This sequence encodes CASSQQGWGTGELFF.

This chain links TRBV9 with TRBJ1-3; D may be TRBD1 (5 bases). V shed 4 bases and J shed 1 base, with 12 bases lying between them. The CDR3 spans 15 residues. Germline values: CDR1 SGDLS, CDR2 YYNGEE. As DNA, the CDR3 is TGTGCCAGCAGCCGTGACAGCTCTTCTGGAAACACCATATATTTT. Its translation is CASSRDSSSGNTIYF.

The V gene is TRBV19, the J gene TRBJ2-1; TRBD2 aligns across 7 bases. The ends lost 3 bases at V and 0 bases at J; junction bases unmatched: 5. This CDR3 contains 16 residues. CDR1 is LNHDA and CDR2 is SQIVND in the germline V gene (reference sequence). CDR3 in DNA: TGTGCCAGTAGTATCCCGCGGGGGAGCTCCTACAATGAGCAGTTCTTC. It yields the protein CASSIPRGSSYNEQFF.

The chain recombines TRBV19 with TRBJ1-2; D gene uncertain. CDR3 length: 14 amino acids. V was pared by 4 bases and J by 4 bases, with 13 bases between. Per the germline V gene, CDR1 is LNHDA and CDR2 is SQIVND (reference sequence). The DNA for the CDR3 is TGTGCCAGTAGTAGTGGCGGGAGTGGCTATGGCTACACCTTC. Amino acids: CASSSGGSGYGYTF.

V is TRBV19 and J is TRBJ2-3; the match to TRBD2 covers 11 bases. The germline gives CDR1 LNHDA, CDR2 SQIVND (reference sequence). Germline trimming cut 5 bases from V and 11 bases from J; bases unmatched to any gene: 9. This CDR3 has 14 amino acids. The CDR3, as DNA: TGTGCCAGTAGTGACTATAGCGGGAGGGAGGTGCAGTATTTT. This codes for CASSDYSGREVQYF.

The J gene is TRBJ1-2, the V gene TRBV15; D gene unclear. This CDR3 is built from 12 residues. CDR1 is LNHNV and CDR2 is YYDKDF in the germline V gene (reference sequence). Between the trimmed V and J ends, which lost 6 bases and 4 bases, there was a span of 9 bases. Here the CDR3 reads CATSERSYGYTF. CDR3 bases: TGTGCCACCAGTGAAAGGAGCTATGGCTACACCTTC.

Comments on this clone: This clone may be a read error of a much larger clone one base away. The chain joins TRBV9 to TRBJ1-1; D unclear. CDR1 SGDLS and CDR2 YYNGEE come from the germline V gene. V gave up 0 bases and J gave up 1 base, with 7 bases separating them. The CDR3 contains 14 residues. The DNA of the CDR3 is TGTGCCAGCAGCGTAGCGGGTCCGAACACTGAAGCTTTCTTT. This encodes CASSVAGPNTEAFF.

Comment on this clone: Sequence at one end of the junction differs from germline and may be a read error. The chain is built from TRBV5-1 and TRBJ2-3; possibly TRBD1 for D (6 bases). CDR3 length equals 16 residues. Germline CDR1 and CDR2: SGHRS and YFSETQ. CDR3 sequence reads: CASSYFGGATSREQYF. The DNA of the CDR3 is TGTGCCAGCAGCTACTTTGGGGGCGCCACATCCCGAGAGCAGTATTTT.

The gene calls are TRBV2 and TRBJ1-5; TRBD1 is a possible D gene (5 bases). Trimming shortened V by 3 bases and J by 1 base, and 22 bases separated the two germline ends. The CDR3 covers 19 residues. CDR1 is SNHLY, CDR2 FYNNEI, per germline. The CDR3 is CASSEVGSWGSSSNQPQHF. The CDR3 DNA follows: TGTGCCAGCAGTGAGGTCGGATCGTGGGGCAGCTCAAGCAATCAGCCCCAGCATTTT.